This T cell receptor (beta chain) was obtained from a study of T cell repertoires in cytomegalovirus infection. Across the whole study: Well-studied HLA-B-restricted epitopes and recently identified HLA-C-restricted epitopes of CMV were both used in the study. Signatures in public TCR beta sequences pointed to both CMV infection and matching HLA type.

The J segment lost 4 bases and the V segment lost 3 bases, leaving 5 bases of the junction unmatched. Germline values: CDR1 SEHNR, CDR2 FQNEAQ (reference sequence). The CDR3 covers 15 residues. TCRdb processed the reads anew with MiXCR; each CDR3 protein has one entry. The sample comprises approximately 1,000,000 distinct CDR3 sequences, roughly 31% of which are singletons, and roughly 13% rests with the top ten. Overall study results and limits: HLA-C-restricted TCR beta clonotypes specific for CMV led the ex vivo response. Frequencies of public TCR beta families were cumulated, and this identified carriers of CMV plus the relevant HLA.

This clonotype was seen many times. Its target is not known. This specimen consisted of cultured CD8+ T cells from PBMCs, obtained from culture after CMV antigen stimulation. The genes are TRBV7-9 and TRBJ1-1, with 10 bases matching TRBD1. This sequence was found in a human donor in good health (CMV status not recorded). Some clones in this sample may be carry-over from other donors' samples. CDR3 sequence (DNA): TGTGCCAGCAGCTTCCGACGACAGGGGGCCACTGAAGCTTTCTTT. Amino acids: CASSFRRQGATEAFF.